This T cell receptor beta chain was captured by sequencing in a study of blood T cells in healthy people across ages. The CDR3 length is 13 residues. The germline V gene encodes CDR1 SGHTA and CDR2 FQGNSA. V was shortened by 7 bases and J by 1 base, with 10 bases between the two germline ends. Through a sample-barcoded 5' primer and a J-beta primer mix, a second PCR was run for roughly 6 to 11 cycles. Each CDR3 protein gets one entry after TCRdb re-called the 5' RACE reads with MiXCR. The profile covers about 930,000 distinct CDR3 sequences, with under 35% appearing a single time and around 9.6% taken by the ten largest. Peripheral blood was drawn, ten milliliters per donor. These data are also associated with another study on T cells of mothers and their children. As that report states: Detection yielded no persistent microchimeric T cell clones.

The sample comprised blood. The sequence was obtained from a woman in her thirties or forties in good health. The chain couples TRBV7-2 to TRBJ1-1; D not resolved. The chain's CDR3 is CASTMNGNTEAFF. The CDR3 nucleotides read TGTGCCAGCACAATGAACGGGAACACTGAAGCTTTCTTT.